This record concerns one T cell receptor beta chain sequence. Germline CDR1 is SGHRS and CDR2 is YFSETQ. CDR3 length equals 18 residues. Losses at the gene ends were 0 bases for V and 3 bases for J; bases not matched to a gene: 13. This sample was taken from a study of blood T cell repertoires in COVID-19. Here immunoSEQ multiplex PCR was the method, and the copy in TCRdb shows in-frame clones only, minus some. The table records about 170,000 clones, 83% of them present only once. Sequences were obtained from peripheral blood. This TCR came from a woman between 70 and 85 years old who had recovered from COVID-19. The rearrangement links TRBV5-1 to TRBJ1-1, with TRBD1 matching 8 bases. The CDR3 reads CASSLGGPGTGLDTEAFF. Written as DNA, the CDR3 is TGCGCCAGCAGCTTGGGCGGTCCCGGGACAGGTTTGGACACTGAAGCTTTCTTT.